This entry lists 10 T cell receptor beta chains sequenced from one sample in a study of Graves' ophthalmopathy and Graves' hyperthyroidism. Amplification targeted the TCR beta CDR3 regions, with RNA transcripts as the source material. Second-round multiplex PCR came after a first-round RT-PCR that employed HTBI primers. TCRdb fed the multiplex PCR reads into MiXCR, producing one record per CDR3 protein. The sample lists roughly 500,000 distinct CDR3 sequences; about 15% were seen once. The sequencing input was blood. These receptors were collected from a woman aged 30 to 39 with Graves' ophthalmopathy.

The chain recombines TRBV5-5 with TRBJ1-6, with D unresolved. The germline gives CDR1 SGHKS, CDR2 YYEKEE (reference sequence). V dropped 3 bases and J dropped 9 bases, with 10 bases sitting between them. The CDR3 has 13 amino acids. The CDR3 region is CASSWAEPSPLHF. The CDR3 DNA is TGTGCCAGCAGCTGGGCGGAACCTTCACCCCTCCACTTT.

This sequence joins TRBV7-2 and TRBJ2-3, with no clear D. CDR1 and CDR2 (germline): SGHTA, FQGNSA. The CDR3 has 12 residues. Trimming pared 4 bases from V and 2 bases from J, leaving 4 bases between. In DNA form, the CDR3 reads TGTGCCAGCAGCTCCCCCACAGATACGCAGTATTTT. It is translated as CASSSPTDTQYF.

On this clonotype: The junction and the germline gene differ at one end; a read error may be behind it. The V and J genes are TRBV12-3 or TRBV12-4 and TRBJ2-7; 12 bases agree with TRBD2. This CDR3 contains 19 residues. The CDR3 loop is CASSLSLAGGLRVPHEQYF. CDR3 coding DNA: TGTGCTAGCAGTTTATCGCTAGCGGGGGGGCTAAGAGTCCCCCACGAGCAGTACTTC.

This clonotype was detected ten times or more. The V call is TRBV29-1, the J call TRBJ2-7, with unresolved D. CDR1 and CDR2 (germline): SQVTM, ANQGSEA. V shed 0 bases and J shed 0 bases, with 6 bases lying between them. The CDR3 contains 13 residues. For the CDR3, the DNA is TGCAGCGTTGAAGATCTGGCCTCCTACGAGCAGTACTTC. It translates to CSVEDLASYEQYF.

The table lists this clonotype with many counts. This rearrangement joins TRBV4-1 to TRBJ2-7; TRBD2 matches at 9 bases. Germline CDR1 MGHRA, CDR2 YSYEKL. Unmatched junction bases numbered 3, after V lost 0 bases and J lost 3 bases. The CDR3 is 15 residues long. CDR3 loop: CASSQDQLAGYEQYF. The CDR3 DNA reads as TGCGCCAGCAGCCAAGATCAACTAGCGGGCTACGAGCAGTACTTC.

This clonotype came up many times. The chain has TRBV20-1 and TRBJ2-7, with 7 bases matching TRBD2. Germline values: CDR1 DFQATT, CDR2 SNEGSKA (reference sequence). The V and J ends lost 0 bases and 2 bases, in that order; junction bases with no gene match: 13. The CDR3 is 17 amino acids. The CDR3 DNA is TGCAGTGCTAGAGATCGGCCGGCTAGCGGCTTAACCTACGAGCAGTACTTC. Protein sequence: CSARDRPASGLTYEQYF.

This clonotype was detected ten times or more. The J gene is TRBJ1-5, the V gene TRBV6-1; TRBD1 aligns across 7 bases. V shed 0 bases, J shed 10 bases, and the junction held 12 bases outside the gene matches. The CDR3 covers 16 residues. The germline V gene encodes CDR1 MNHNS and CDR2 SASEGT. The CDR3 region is CASSEAVDRAFEPQHF. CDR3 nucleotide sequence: TGTGCCAGCAGTGAAGCCGTAGACAGGGCCTTTGAACCCCAGCATTTT.

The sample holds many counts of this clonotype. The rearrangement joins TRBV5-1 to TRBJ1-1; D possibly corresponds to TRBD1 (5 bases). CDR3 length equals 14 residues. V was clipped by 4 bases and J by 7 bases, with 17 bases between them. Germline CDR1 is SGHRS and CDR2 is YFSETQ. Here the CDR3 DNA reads TGCGCCAGCAGCGCGGGACCCACGGAGGTTGAAGCTTTCTTT. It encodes CASSAGPTEVEAFF.

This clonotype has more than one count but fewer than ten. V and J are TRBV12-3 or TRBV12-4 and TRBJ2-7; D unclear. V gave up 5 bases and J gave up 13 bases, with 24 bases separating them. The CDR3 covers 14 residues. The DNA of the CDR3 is TGTGCCAGCAGTCCCGCCAGGCGGCCCCTTTTACGATACTTC. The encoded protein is CASSPARRPLLRYF.

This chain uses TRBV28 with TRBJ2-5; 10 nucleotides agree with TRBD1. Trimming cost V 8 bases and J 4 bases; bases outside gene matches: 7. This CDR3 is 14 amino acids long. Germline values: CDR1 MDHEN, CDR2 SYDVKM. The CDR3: CASVPGQGSETQYF. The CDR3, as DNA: TGTGCCAGCGTCCCGGGACAGGGGTCAGAGACCCAGTACTTC.